This is a list of T cell receptor beta chains from one sample in a study of T cells in Graves' hyperthyroidism and ophthalmopathy. TCRdb called the multiplex PCR reads again in MiXCR, with one record for every CDR3 protein. Of over 45,000 distinct CDR3 sequences listed, about half are singletons. Sequencing was done on a sample of blood. The source is a woman aged 45-59 years with Graves' ophthalmopathy. Both conserved end residues are trimmed from each CDR3. The D gene is left open where the match is weak. The size of a clone is reported for some rows only, either as once, few or many, or as a class for expanded clones.

AISGTWTVRSGANVLT TRBJ2-6 TRBV10-3 - -
ASSIDRGQGYT TRBJ1-2 TRBV19 few TRBD1
ASSLASTGTEAF TRBJ1-1 TRBV7-2 many -
AGRMGGTGELF TRBJ2-2 TRBV7-3 - -
SARSSRVVEKLF TRBJ1-4 TRBV20-1 many -
SVGLAGGEQF TRBJ2-1 TRBV29-1 - TRBD2
ASSLPGNPGELF TRBJ2-2 TRBV5-1 - -
ASSQPTGVLYEQY TRBJ2-7 TRBV11-2 many TRBD1
ASSSPLGAGDGEQF TRBJ2-1 TRBV6-6 many -
ASSGRLPLGDTQY TRBJ2-3 TRBV19 many -
ASSESGGSETQY TRBJ2-5 TRBV2 - TRBD2
SASGEGGDNEQY TRBJ2-3 TRBV20-1 - -
ASSDSNTIY TRBJ1-3 TRBV6-4 - -
SASDRGRIGYT TRBJ1-2 TRBV20-1 - TRBD1
AISGGGYTDTQY TRBJ2-3 TRBV10-3 medium-sized -
ASGSRELPYEQY TRBJ2-7 TRBV19 once -
SVEVTATSMETQY TRBJ2-5 TRBV29-1 - -
ATSGGPGYGYT TRBJ1-2 TRBV24-1 medium-sized -
ASSASGNERY TRBJ2-7 TRBV5-1 - TRBD2
ASRPRDNLNSPLH TRBJ1-6 TRBV2 - -
ASSVYRTDPYGYT TRBJ1-2 TRBV9 - -
AISERQGAGDMQY TRBJ2-3 TRBV10-3 - TRBD1
ASSESVTSSEVYEQY TRBJ2-7 TRBV10-1 - TRBD2
SARKVGTNNEQV TRBJ2-1 TRBV20-1 - -
ASRPRDSSTVGYT TRBJ1-2 TRBV19 - TRBD1
ASRDRLGGTQY TRBJ2-5 TRBV6-1 - -
ASSAPSGGSYEQY TRBJ2-7 TRBV6-5 many TRBD2
ASSEDVRAEQY TRBJ2-7 TRBV9 - -
ASNSRDSHNYGYT TRBJ1-2 TRBV19 - TRBD1
ASTRLAGFNEQF TRBJ2-1 TRBV2 many TRBD2
ASSGRDRPYEQY TRBJ2-7 TRBV10-1 once TRBD1
ACSLGGRGDEQF TRBJ2-1 TRBV24-1 - -
ASSAPGREQY TRBJ2-7 TRBV7-2 medium-sized -
ASKQVQVDEQF TRBJ2-1 TRBV10-2 medium-sized -
ATLQSSNQPQH TRBJ1-5 TRBV6-2/TRBV6-3 many -
ASRPDSSGNTIY TRBJ1-3 TRBV5-1 many -
SARDRPGEETQY TRBJ2-5 TRBV20-1 once -
ASSPTGLSGNTIY TRBJ1-3 TRBV13 many -
ASSIAAENSPLH TRBJ1-6 TRBV19 - -
ASSRQQNYEQY TRBJ2-7 TRBV9 many -
AISESIGTGVSNQPQH TRBJ1-5 TRBV10-3 - TRBD1
ATSSGTGGEQY TRBJ2-7 TRBV24-1 few TRBD1
ASSSRLAGSLIAGELL TRBJ2-2 TRBV5-1 - TRBD2
ASSLGLLSGNTQY TRBJ2-3 TRBV27 - TRBD2
ASSYRQGAYEQY TRBJ2-7 TRBV6-5 many TRBD1
SGGGGETQY TRBJ2-5 TRBV29-1 many -
SASGEGANGYT TRBJ1-2 TRBV20-1 - TRBD1
ASSMVGTDTQY TRBJ2-3 TRBV19 many -
ASSQVWGASYEQY TRBJ2-7 TRBV14 many -
ASRDQGAGEKLF TRBJ1-4 TRBV6-6 many TRBD1
ASSESGGYGYT TRBJ1-2 TRBV25-1 medium-sized -
ASSRESGETQY TRBJ2-5 TRBV18 - TRBD2
ASSGGSYKNTIY TRBJ1-3 TRBV9 many -
ASRDRGRMNTEAF TRBJ1-1 TRBV2 - TRBD1
ASSLGTDYGYT TRBJ1-2 TRBV12-3/TRBV12-4 - -
ASSATSNLQTDTQY TRBJ2-3 TRBV4-1 many TRBD2
SARELAGSADTQH - TRBV20-1 - -
ASSLLRDLTDTQY TRBJ2-3 TRBV5-6 many -